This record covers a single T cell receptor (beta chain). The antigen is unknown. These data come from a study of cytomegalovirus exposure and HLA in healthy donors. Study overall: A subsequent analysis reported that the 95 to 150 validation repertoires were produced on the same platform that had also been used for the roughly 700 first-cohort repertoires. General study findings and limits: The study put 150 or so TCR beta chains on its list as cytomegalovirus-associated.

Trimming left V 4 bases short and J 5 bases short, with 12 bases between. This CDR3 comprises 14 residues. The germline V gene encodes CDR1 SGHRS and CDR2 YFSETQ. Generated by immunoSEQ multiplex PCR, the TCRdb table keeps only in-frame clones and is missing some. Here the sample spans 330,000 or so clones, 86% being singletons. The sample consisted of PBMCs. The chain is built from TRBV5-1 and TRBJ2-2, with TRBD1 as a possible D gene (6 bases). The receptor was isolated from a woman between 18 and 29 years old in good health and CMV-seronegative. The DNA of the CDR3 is TGCGCCAGCAGCCTAGACAGGTTTACCGGGGAGCTGTTTTTT. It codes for CASSLDRFTGELFF.